The T cell receptor (beta chain) under discussion was sequenced for a study of T cell repertoires in cytomegalovirus infection. Study conclusions and caveats: CMV-specific TCR beta clonotypes restricted by HLA-C dominated the ex vivo response. Using cumulative public TCR beta family frequency, the authors identified those who carried CMV together with the relevant HLA.

This CDR3 contains 15 residues. Deletions cut 5 bases from V and 6 bases from J, with 19 bases between. In germline, CDR1 is SNHLY, CDR2 FYNNEI. Via MiXCR, TCRdb re-called the reads, giving one row per CDR3 protein. In the table there are 45,000 to 65,000 distinct CDR3 sequences, roughly a fifth of which are singletons. About this clonotype itself: Its specificity is not known.

The rearrangement joins TRBV2 to TRBJ1-1; D is unclear. The clonotype originates from a human donor in good health (CMV status not recorded). Some clones in this sample may be carry-over from other donors' samples. The sample in question was CD8+ T cells from cultured PBMCs, obtained from culture after CMV antigen stimulation. In nucleotides, the CDR3 is TGTGCCAGCAGTCTAGCGGTTGGGGAAAGCGCTGAAGCTTTCTTT. Protein product: CASSLAVGESAEAFF.